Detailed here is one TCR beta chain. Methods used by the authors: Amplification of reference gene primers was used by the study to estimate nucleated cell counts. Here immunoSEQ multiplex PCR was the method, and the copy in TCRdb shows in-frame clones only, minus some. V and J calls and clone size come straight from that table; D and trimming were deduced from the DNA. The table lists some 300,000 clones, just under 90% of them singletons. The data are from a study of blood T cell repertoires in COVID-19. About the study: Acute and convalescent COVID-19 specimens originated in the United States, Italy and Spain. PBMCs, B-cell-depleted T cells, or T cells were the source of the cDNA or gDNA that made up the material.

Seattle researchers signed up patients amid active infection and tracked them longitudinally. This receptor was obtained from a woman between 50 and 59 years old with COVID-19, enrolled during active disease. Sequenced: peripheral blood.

The CDR3 DNA reads TGTGCCTCACACCGGGACAGCAACTATGGCTACACCTTC. It specifies CASHRDSNYGYTF. V usage is TRBV30 and J usage is TRBJ1-2; 7 nucleotides agree with TRBD1. V shed 7 bases, J shed 2 bases, and the junction held 7 bases outside the gene matches. This CDR3 is built from 13 residues. The germline CDR1 and CDR2 sequences are GTSNPN and SVGIG (reference sequence).